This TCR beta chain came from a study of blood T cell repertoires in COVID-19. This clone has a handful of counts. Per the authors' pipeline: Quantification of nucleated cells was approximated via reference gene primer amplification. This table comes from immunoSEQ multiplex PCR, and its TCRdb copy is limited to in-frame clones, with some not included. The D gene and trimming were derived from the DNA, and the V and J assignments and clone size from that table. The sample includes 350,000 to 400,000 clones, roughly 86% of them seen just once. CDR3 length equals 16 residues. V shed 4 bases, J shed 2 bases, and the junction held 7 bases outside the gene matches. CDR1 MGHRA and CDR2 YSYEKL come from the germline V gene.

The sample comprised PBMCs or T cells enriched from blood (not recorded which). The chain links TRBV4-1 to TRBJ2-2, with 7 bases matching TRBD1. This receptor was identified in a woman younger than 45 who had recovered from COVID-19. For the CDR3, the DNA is TGCGCCAGCAGCCCCTGGGACAGCTTCAACACCGGGGAGCTGTTTTTT. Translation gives CASSPWDSFNTGELFF.